This T cell receptor beta chain emerged from a study of blood T cell repertoires in COVID-19. The Seattle site enrolled patients during active infection and followed them longitudinally. Generated by immunoSEQ multiplex PCR, the TCRdb table keeps only in-frame clones and is missing some. This table holds roughly 90,000 clones, approximately 85% found once. The CDR3 sequence is 13 residues long. Germline V gene sequence: CDR1 SGHDT, CDR2 YYEEEE. Trimming shortened V by 0 bases and J by 2 bases, and 5 bases separated the two germline ends. The chain links TRBV5-6 to TRBJ1-2; D not certain. This TCR derives from an elderly woman with COVID-19, enrolled during active disease. Source material: peripheral blood. CDR3 nucleotides: TGTGCCAGCAGCTTGGCCAGAAACTATGGCTACACCTTC. Residues: CASSLARNYGYTF.